This passage covers 17 T cell receptor beta chains from one sample sequenced in a study of cytomegalovirus exposure and HLA in healthy donors. Vbeta (60) and Jbeta (13) primers were used in the PCR. Sequenced by immunoSEQ multiplex PCR; TCRdb stores in-frame clones only, minus some. The sample contains some 120,000 clones, roughly 80% of which appear only once. The specimen was PBMCs. The receptors were gathered from a man younger than 30 in good health and CMV-seronegative.

This chain links TRBV6-1 with TRBJ1-3, with 8 nucleotides matching TRBD1. From germline, CDR1 is MNHNS and CDR2 SASEGT. V lost 6 bases to trimming and J lost 4 bases; unmatched junction nucleotides: 8. The CDR3 runs 15 residues. DNA of the CDR3: TGTGCCAGCAGCCAAGGGGGGACAGGAGGAAACACCATATATTTT. It is translated as CASSQGGTGGNTIYF.

The rearrangement links TRBV7-7 to TRBJ2-5, with 9 nucleotides matching TRBD2. The ends lost 8 bases at V and 1 base at J; junction bases unmatched: 8. CDR1 SSHAT and CDR2 FNYEAQ come from the germline V gene (reference sequence). The CDR3 sequence is 15 residues long. This chain's CDR3 is CASSGLAGTQETQYF. CDR3 nucleotide sequence: TGTGCCAGCTCTGGGCTAGCGGGGACCCAAGAGACCCAGTACTTC.

The chain employs TRBV12-5 and TRBJ2-7; 11 bases are shared with TRBD1. Germline trimming cut 6 bases from V and 5 bases from J; bases unmatched to any gene: 6. The CDR3 runs 14 residues. Germline V gene sequence: CDR1 LGHNT, CDR2 FRNRAP. CDR3 nucleotide sequence: TGTGCTAGTGGCCCGGGACAGGGGGTCGACGAGCAGTACTTC. Encoded protein: CASGPGQGVDEQYF.

This sequence joins TRBV2 and TRBJ2-1; D is possibly TRBD2 (5 bases). CDR3 length: 14 amino acids. Deletions cut 7 bases from V and 2 bases from J, with 12 bases between. Germline values: CDR1 SNHLY, CDR2 FYNNEI. As DNA, the CDR3 is TGTGCCAGCACCCTGAGCGGACCCTACAATGAGCAGTTCTTC. Its translation is CASTLSGPYNEQFF.

This chain connects TRBV5-6 to TRBJ2-2, with D maybe TRBD1 (6 bases). Germline CDR1 reads SGHDT; CDR2 reads YYEEEE. Trimming removed 5 bases from V and 1 base from J, with 9 bases in between. CDR3 length: 14 amino acids. The CDR3 loop reads CASRPQGNTGELFF. As DNA, the CDR3 is TGTGCCAGCAGACCACAGGGGAACACCGGGGAGCTGTTTTTT.

The J gene is TRBJ2-1, the V gene TRBV7-9; 9 bases agree with TRBD2. The V gene's germline CDR1 is SEHNR and CDR2 FQNEAQ (reference sequence). V lost 2 bases, J lost 6 bases, and 5 bases stayed unmatched. This CDR3 region has 15 residues. The CDR3 spells CASSLFSGGINEQFF. The CDR3 nucleotides read TGTGCCAGCAGCTTATTCAGCGGGGGGATCAATGAGCAGTTCTTC. Looking up the rest from reference TRBV7-9 and TRBJ2-1 gives the full variable domain: DTGVSQNPRHKITKRGQNVTFRCDPISEHNRLYWYRQTLGQGPEFLTYFQNEAQLEKSRLLSDRFSAERPKGSFSTLEIQRTEQGDSAMYLCASSLFSGGINEQFFGPGTRLTVL.

V usage is TRBV29-1 and J usage is TRBJ2-3, with D maybe TRBD2 (7 bases). CDR1 SQVTM and CDR2 ANQGSEA come from the germline V gene. V was clipped by 5 bases and J by 10 bases, with 16 bases between them. The CDR3 loop spans 12 amino acids. The CDR3 protein is CSVHGGADAQYF. CDR3 DNA sequence: TGCAGCGTTCATGGGGGGGCGGATGCGCAGTATTTT.

This chain connects TRBV29-1 to TRBJ2-1; D perhaps matches TRBD2 (6 bases). Trimming shortened V by 5 bases and J by 7 bases, and 12 bases separated the two germline ends. Looked up from germline, CDR1 is SQVTM and CDR2 is ANQGSEA. This CDR3 contains 12 residues. CDR3 DNA sequence: TGCAGCGTTTTTCGTGGGGGGAATGAGCAGTTCTTC. This gives the protein CSVFRGGNEQFF.

V gene TRBV29-1 combines with J gene TRBJ2-7; 9 positions agree with TRBD1. The CDR3 extends over 14 amino acids. V was pared by 6 bases and J by 3 bases, with 9 bases of the junction left unmatched. The germline gives CDR1 SQVTM, CDR2 ANQGSEA. CDR3 region: CSVSPGQGYYEQYF. The CDR3 DNA follows: TGCAGCGTGTCGCCGGGACAGGGTTACTACGAGCAGTACTTC.

The chain has TRBV15 and TRBJ2-1; the match to TRBD1 covers 7 bases. The germline V gene encodes CDR1 LNHNV and CDR2 YYDKDF (reference sequence). V lost 2 bases to trimming and J lost 1 base; unmatched junction nucleotides: 5. This CDR3 has 16 amino acids. CDR3 sequence reads: CATSRLRQGSYNEQFF. CDR3 nucleotide sequence: TGTGCCACCAGCAGACTGAGACAGGGTTCCTACAATGAGCAGTTCTTC. The variable domain in full, completed from reference TRBV15 and TRBJ2-1, reads DAMVIQNPRYQVTQFGKPVTLSCSQTLNHNVMYWYQQKSSQAPKLLFHYYDKDFNNEADTPDNFQSRRPNTSFCFLDIRSPGLGDTAMYLCATSRLRQGSYNEQFFGPGTRLTVL.

This sequence joins TRBV5-1 and TRBJ2-4, with 8 nucleotides matching TRBD1. This CDR3 comprises 18 residues. Germline V gene sequence: CDR1 SGHRS, CDR2 YFSETQ. Trimming removed 4 bases from V and 1 base from J; junction bases left unmatched: 13. In DNA, the CDR3 is TGCGCCAGCAGCCACGACAGGGGTGGGAGTCAGGCCAAAAACATTCAGTACTTC. Translating it yields CASSHDRGGSQAKNIQYF.

The V call is TRBV7-9, the J call TRBJ2-2; no clear D gene. The V and J ends lost 3 bases and 1 base respectively, with 3 bases between them. From germline, CDR1 is SEHNR and CDR2 FQNEAQ (reference sequence). This CDR3 is built from 13 residues. The CDR3: CASSFLNTGELFF. Here the CDR3 DNA reads TGTGCCAGCAGCTTCCTGAACACCGGGGAGCTGTTTTTT.

The chain couples TRBV4-2 to TRBJ1-5; 7 bases line up with TRBD1. The V gene's germline CDR1 is LGHNA and CDR2 YNFKEQ. Trimming removed 0 bases from V and 5 bases from J; junction bases left unmatched: 4. The CDR3 runs to 15 residues. The chain's CDR3 is CASSQEGGQDQPQHF. The CDR3 DNA follows: TGTGCCAGCAGCCAAGAAGGAGGACAGGATCAGCCCCAGCATTTT.

The CDR3 region has the DNA TGTGCCAGCAGTCAGACAGGGGTGGGACGGACCCAGTACTTC. This sequence encodes CASSQTGVGRTQYF. V usage is TRBV6-1 and J usage is TRBJ2-5, with TRBD1 matching 8 bases. V gave up 5 bases and J gave up 7 bases; unmatched junction bases: 9. Germline lookup yields CDR1 MNHNS and CDR2 SASEGT. The CDR3 is made up of 14 amino acids.

V and J are TRBV5-6 and TRBJ2-7, with 8 bases fitting TRBD2. The length of the CDR3 is 15 residues. CDR1 and CDR2 (germline): SGHDT, YYEEEE. V trimming: 2 bases; J trimming: 4 bases; junction bases outside the gene matches: 8. This chain's CDR3 is CASSFLSGVAYEQYF. CDR3 sequence (DNA): TGTGCCAGCAGCTTCCTTAGCGGGGTCGCGTACGAGCAGTACTTC.

The J gene is TRBJ1-1, the V gene TRBV4-1; D may be TRBD1 (5 bases). V was cut by 0 bases and J by 11 bases, with 13 bases left in between. Germline loops: CDR1 MGHRA, CDR2 YSYEKL. The CDR3 is 13 amino acids. CDR3 amino acids: CASSQDGSRVAFF. The CDR3 coding sequence is TGCGCCAGCAGCCAAGACGGAAGCAGGGTGGCTTTCTTT.

V and J are TRBV5-5 and TRBJ1-2; tentative D call: TRBD1 (5 bases). The CDR3 runs 14 residues. Per the germline V gene, CDR1 is SGHKS and CDR2 is YYEKEE (reference sequence). Between the trimmed V and J ends, which lost 4 bases and 3 bases, there was a span of 13 bases. This CDR3 reads CASSGAGMDYGYTF. CDR3 DNA: TGTGCCAGCAGCGGGGCAGGGATGGACTATGGCTACACCTTC.